This TCR beta chain is from a study of blood T cell repertoires in COVID-19. Study details: Acute and convalescent COVID-19 specimens originated in the United States, Italy and Spain. Sources were T cells, B-cell-depleted T cells, or PBMCs; the material itself was cDNA or gDNA.

As processed by the authors: Estimates of nucleated cell counts were drawn from the amplification of reference gene primers. TCRdb keeps only in-frame clones here, not all; method: immunoSEQ multiplex PCR. V and J calls and clone size follow that table, whereas D and trimming were derived from the DNA. The table shows approximately 100,000 clones, with 75% to 90% occurring only once. With V trimmed by 5 bases and J by 8 bases, 8 bases remained unmatched. The CDR3 sequence is 13 residues long. From germline, CDR1 is SEHNR and CDR2 FQNEAQ (reference sequence). The receptor's source is a woman aged 50 to 60 with acute or convalescent COVID-19. Sequencing input: peripheral blood. The chain employs TRBV7-9 and TRBJ1-2, with TRBD1 matching over 7 bases. The CDR3 region has the DNA TGTGCCAGCAGCCTCCGGACAGGTTTAGGCTACACCTTC. Translating it yields CASSLRTGLGYTF.